This entry lists 26 T cell receptor beta chains sequenced from one sample in a study of blood T cell repertoires in COVID-19. Here immunoSEQ multiplex PCR was the method, and the copy in TCRdb shows in-frame clones only, minus some. Of 250,000 to 300,000 clones listed, about 68% are singletons. The source material was peripheral blood. Source of these receptors: a woman older than 75 with acute or convalescent COVID-19.

V and J are TRBV29-1 and TRBJ1-1, with 8 bases identical to TRBD1. J lost 0 bases, V lost 6 bases, and 9 bases had no gene match. Germline V gene data show CDR1 as SQVTM and CDR2 as ANQGSEA. This CDR3 is 15 amino acids long. The chain's CDR3 is CSVPAWTGLNTEAFF. The CDR3 region has the DNA TGCAGCGTCCCCGCTTGGACAGGGTTGAACACTGAAGCTTTCTTT.

The chain recombines TRBV3-1 (or the pseudogene TRBV3-2) with TRBJ2-2, with TRBD2 as a possible D gene (6 bases). The ends were cut back, 1 base at V and 5 bases at J, with 8 bases in the middle. Germline V CDR1 and CDR2: LGHDT, YNNKEL (reference sequence). The CDR3 is 14 amino acids. The DNA for the CDR3 is TGTGCCAGCAGCCAAGTGGGGAGGACCGGGGAGCTGTTTTTT. Translation gives CASSQVGRTGELFF.

This sequence joins TRBV5-1 and TRBJ2-5, with D perhaps TRBD2 (7 bases). V was cut by 0 bases and J by 5 bases, with 14 bases left in between. This CDR3 has 15 amino acids. Per the germline V gene, CDR1 is SGHRS and CDR2 is YFSETQ. The DNA of the CDR3 is TGCGCCAGCAGCTTGGATGGCAGGGGAGGGGAGACCCAGTACTTC. Translating it yields CASSLDGRGGETQYF.

The chain uses TRBV7-2 and TRBJ2-3; 12 positions match TRBD2. Germline values: CDR1 SGHTA, CDR2 FQGNSA. With V trimmed by 6 bases and J by 4 bases, 5 bases remained unmatched. This CDR3 contains 15 residues. The CDR3 sequence: CASSSLAGGPDTQYF. The DNA for the CDR3 is TGTGCCAGCAGTTCGCTAGCGGGAGGGCCAGATACGCAGTATTTT.

The chain has TRBV2 and TRBJ2-7, with TRBD2 matching 14 bases. CDR3 length: 18 amino acids. Losses at the gene ends were 3 bases for V and 0 bases for J; bases not matched to a gene: 7. Germline-derived CDR1 and CDR2 are SNHLY and FYNNEI. The CDR3, as DNA: TGTGCCAGCAGTGACGGACTAGCGGGAGGTAGGAGCTCCTACGAGCAGTACTTC. This codes for CASSDGLAGGRSSYEQYF.

The chain is built from TRBV3-1 (or the pseudogene TRBV3-2) and TRBJ1-1; weak D call: TRBD1 (5 bases). The CDR3 runs 15 residues. Trimming pared 1 base from V and 1 base from J, leaving 10 bases between. Germline CDR1 and CDR2: LGHDT and YNNKEL (reference sequence). This chain's CDR3 is CASSQGPGGNTEAFF. The CDR3 bases are TGTGCCAGCAGCCAAGGGCCGGGGGGGAACACTGAAGCTTTCTTT.

The chain joins TRBV9 to TRBJ2-1, with TRBD1 identical over 8 bases. The ends lost 2 bases at V and 6 bases at J; junction bases unmatched: 7. The CDR3 loop spans 15 amino acids. In germline, CDR1 is SGDLS, CDR2 YYNGEE. CDR3 residues: CASSVEQGTGNEQFF. In DNA form, the CDR3 reads TGTGCCAGCAGCGTGGAACAGGGGACAGGCAATGAGCAGTTCTTC.

Written as DNA, the CDR3 is TGTGCCAGTAGTATACGTCTGGTTGGAGGGTACGAGCAGTACTTC. It specifies CASSIRLVGGYEQYF. The gene calls are TRBV19 and TRBJ2-7; the D gene is possibly TRBD2 (6 bases). The CDR3 is made up of 15 amino acids. Trimming shortened V by 2 bases and J by 4 bases, and 15 bases separated the two germline ends. Germline-derived CDR1 and CDR2 are LNHDA and SQIVND (reference sequence).

This rearrangement joins TRBV30 to TRBJ1-5; a weak D match, TRBD1 (5 bases). Trimming removed 4 bases at V and 0 bases at J, with 22 bases between. The CDR3 covers 18 residues. CDR1 is GTSNPN, CDR2 SVGIG, per germline (reference sequence). CDR3 in amino acids: CAWNKPKGVGYSNQPQHF. The CDR3 nucleotides are TGTGCCTGGAACAAGCCAAAAGGGGTGGGATATAGCAATCAGCCCCAGCATTTT.

The chain joins TRBV30 to TRBJ2-5, with 7 bases that match TRBD2. This CDR3 contains 14 residues. Germline V gene lookup returns CDR1 GTSNPN and CDR2 SVGIG (reference sequence). V lost 3 bases and J lost 5; bases outside the gene matches: 9. In DNA, the CDR3 is TGTGCCTGGAGCGGAGGGCGGCGGGAGGAGACCCAGTACTTC. As protein: CAWSGGRREETQYF.

The chain couples TRBV6-2 or TRBV6-3 to TRBJ1-2; TRBD1 matches at 7 bases. The CDR3 loop spans 13 amino acids. The junction had 7 bases not matched to a gene; V was cut back by 6 bases and J by 6 bases. In germline, CDR1 is MNHEY, CDR2 SVGEGT. CDR3 amino acids: CASSGQVPHGYTF. The CDR3 DNA reads TGTGCCAGCAGCGGACAGGTCCCACATGGCTACACCTTC.

The chain carries TRBV5-1 and TRBJ2-1; 11 nucleotides agree with TRBD2. V was pared by 4 bases and J by 6 bases, with 18 bases of the junction left unmatched. Germline V lookup: CDR1 SGHRS, CDR2 YFSETQ. The CDR3 is 19 amino acids. CDR3 DNA sequence: TGCGCCAGCAGCCTTCCCCACTCTAGGGTAGCGGGGGGGCGCAATGAGCAGTTCTTC. The encoded protein is CASSLPHSRVAGGRNEQFF.

V usage is TRBV6-5 and J usage is TRBJ2-7, with 8 positions matching TRBD2. The V segment lost 0 bases and the J segment 3 bases; nucleotides outside the gene matches: 4. This CDR3 region has 15 residues. Germline-derived CDR1 and CDR2 are MNHEY and SVGAGI. The CDR3 region is CASSYSGGGNYEQYF. The CDR3, as DNA: TGTGCCAGCAGTTACTCCGGGGGGGGTAACTACGAGCAGTACTTC.

This rearrangement joins TRBV12-5 to TRBJ1-2; 7 nucleotides match TRBD1. J was trimmed by 7 bases and V by 6 bases; bases with no gene match: 8. The CDR3 loop spans 13 amino acids. Per the germline V gene, CDR1 is LGHNT and CDR2 is FRNRAP. The CDR3 sequence: CASGQRQGSGYTF. CDR3 bases: TGTGCTAGTGGCCAACGACAGGGCTCTGGCTACACCTTC.

The rearrangement uses TRBV2 and TRBJ1-4; TRBD1 aligns across 9 bases. The V gene's germline CDR1 is SNHLY and CDR2 FYNNEI. J was trimmed by 0 bases and V by 6 bases; bases with no gene match: 8. The CDR3 consists of 17 residues. For the CDR3, the DNA is TGTGCCAGCAGCTGGACAGGGGCGATTGCAACTAATGAAAAACTGTTTTTT. Protein: CASSWTGAIATNEKLFF.

The chain joins TRBV29-1 to TRBJ1-4; D is possibly TRBD1 (5 bases). This CDR3 is built from 13 residues. Trimming removed 1 base from V and 7 bases from J, with 10 bases in between. Germline-derived CDR1 and CDR2 are SQVTM and ANQGSEA. CDR3 in amino acids: CSVEVGRGEKLFF. Written as DNA, the CDR3 is TGCAGCGTTGAAGTAGGAAGGGGTGAAAAACTGTTTTTT.

The V and J genes are TRBV5-4 and TRBJ2-7, with 7 bases fitting TRBD2. Germline V gene sequence: CDR1 SGHNT, CDR2 YYREEE (reference sequence). Trimming at V came to 4 bases and at J to 1 base, leaving 5 bases not matched to a gene. This CDR3 is built from 14 residues. The CDR3, as DNA: TGTGCCAGCAGCCCCGGGGGGTTATCCTACGAGCAGTACTTC. Translated: CASSPGGLSYEQYF.

This clone was counted once. The V call is TRBV7-3, the J call TRBJ2-2; TRBD1 is a possible D gene (6 bases). CDR3 length: 16 amino acids. The V end was cut by 5 bases, the J end by 3 bases, with 16 bases between. Germline lookup yields CDR1 SGHTA and CDR2 FQGTGA. Here the CDR3 reads CASSKTRTGHTGELFF. As DNA, the CDR3 is TGTGCCAGCAGCAAAACCCGAACAGGGCACACCGGGGAGCTGTTTTTT.

This clone is a singleton in its sample. This chain links TRBV18 with TRBJ2-5; D gene unclear. Per the germline V gene, CDR1 is KGHSH and CDR2 is LQKENI. The CDR3 has 13 residues. V was cut by 3 bases and J by 0 bases, with 5 bases left in between. CDR3 region: CASSPNNQETQYF. CDR3 nucleotides: TGTGCCAGCTCACCTAATAACCAAGAGACCCAGTACTTC.

This clone was observed a single time. This chain joins TRBV19 and TRBJ2-2; 10 nucleotides match TRBD1. CDR1 LNHDA and CDR2 SQIVND come from the germline V gene (reference sequence). J gave up 7 bases and V 4 bases, and 3 bases lay outside the gene matches. The CDR3 consists of 14 residues. The CDR3 here is CASSRDRGRGELFF. CDR3 DNA: TGTGCCAGTAGTAGGGACAGGGGTCGCGGGGAGCTGTTTTTT.

This rearrangement joins TRBV6-5 to TRBJ2-5; D is perhaps TRBD2 (7 bases). V was cut by 8 bases and J by 4 bases, with 17 bases left in between. The germline CDR1 and CDR2 sequences are MNHEY and SVGAGI. The CDR3 has 14 residues. In nucleotides, the CDR3 is TGTGCCAGCCAAGGGGGGGGGTCCGGAGAGACCCAGTACTTC. Residues: CASQGGGSGETQYF.

This clone was detected a few times. The V and J genes are TRBV5-8 and TRBJ1-4; D is perhaps TRBD1 (5 bases). V lost 2 bases and J lost 6, with 14 bases in between. Germline V gene lookup returns CDR1 SGHTS and CDR2 YDEGEE. The CDR3 sequence is 15 residues long. The CDR3 bases are TGTGCCAGCAGCTTTATAGGAGGGGCGGATGAAAAACTGTTTTTT. Its translation: CASSFIGGADEKLFF.

The V and J genes are TRBV11-3 and TRBJ2-1; 8 nucleotides align to TRBD2. The V segment lost 0 bases and the J segment 5 bases; nucleotides outside the gene matches: 3. Per the germline V gene, CDR1 is SGHNT and CDR2 is YENEEA. The CDR3 has 15 amino acids. This chain's CDR3 is CASSLEAGENNEQFF. Written as DNA, the CDR3 is TGTGCCAGCAGCTTAGAAGCGGGAGAGAACAATGAGCAGTTCTTC. The whole variable domain, filled in from reference TRBV11-3 and TRBJ2-1, reads EAGVVQSPRYKIIEKKQPVAFWCNPISGHNTLYWYLQNLGQGPELLIRYENEEAVDDSQLPKDRFSAERLKGVDSTLKIQPAELGDSAVYLCASSLEAGENNEQFFGPGTRLTVL.

This chain's CDR3 is CASGTGQGRNTEAFF. CDR3 DNA sequence: TGTGCTAGTGGTACGGGACAGGGGAGGAACACTGAAGCTTTCTTT. The chain is built from TRBV12-5 and TRBJ1-1; 10 nucleotides agree with TRBD1. V lost 5 bases and J lost 1; bases outside the gene matches: 4. Germline CDR1 is LGHNT and CDR2 is FRNRAP. The CDR3 runs 15 residues.

This chain uses TRBV18 with TRBJ2-5, with D tentatively TRBD2 (6 bases). Germline lookup yields CDR1 KGHSH and CDR2 LQKENI. The length of the CDR3 is 14 residues. Deletions cut 6 bases from V and 1 base from J, with 12 bases between. This CDR3 is CASSPGVAQETQYF. In DNA form, the CDR3 reads TGTGCCAGCTCGCCGGGGGTGGCCCAAGAGACCCAGTACTTC.

V usage is TRBV10-3 and J usage is TRBJ1-2; 9 nucleotides match TRBD1. Germline CDR1 reads ENHRY; CDR2 reads SYGVKD. CDR3 length: 13 amino acids. Losses at the gene ends were 6 bases for V and 4 bases for J; bases not matched to a gene: 3. For the CDR3, the DNA is TGTGCCATCAGCCTGGACAGGGGCTATGGCTACACCTTC. This encodes CAISLDRGYGYTF.